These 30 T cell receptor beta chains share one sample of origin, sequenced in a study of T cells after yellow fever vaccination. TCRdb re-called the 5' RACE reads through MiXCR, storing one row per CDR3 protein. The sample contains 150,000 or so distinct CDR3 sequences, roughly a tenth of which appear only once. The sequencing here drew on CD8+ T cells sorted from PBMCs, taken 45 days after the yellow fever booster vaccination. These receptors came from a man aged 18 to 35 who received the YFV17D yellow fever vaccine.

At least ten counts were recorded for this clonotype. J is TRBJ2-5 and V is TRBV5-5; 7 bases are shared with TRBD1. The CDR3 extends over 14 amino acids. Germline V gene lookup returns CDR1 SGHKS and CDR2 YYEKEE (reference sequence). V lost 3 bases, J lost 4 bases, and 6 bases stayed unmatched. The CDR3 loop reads CASSYMDRRETQYF. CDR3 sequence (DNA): TGTGCCAGCAGCTACATGGACAGGCGAGAGACCCAGTACTTC.

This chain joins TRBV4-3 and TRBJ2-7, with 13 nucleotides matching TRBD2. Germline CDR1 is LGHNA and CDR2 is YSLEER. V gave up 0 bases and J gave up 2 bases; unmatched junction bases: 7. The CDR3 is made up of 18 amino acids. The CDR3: CASSQDRLAGGTPYEQYF. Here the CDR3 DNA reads TGCGCCAGCAGCCAAGATCGACTAGCGGGGGGAACTCCCTACGAGCAGTACTTC.

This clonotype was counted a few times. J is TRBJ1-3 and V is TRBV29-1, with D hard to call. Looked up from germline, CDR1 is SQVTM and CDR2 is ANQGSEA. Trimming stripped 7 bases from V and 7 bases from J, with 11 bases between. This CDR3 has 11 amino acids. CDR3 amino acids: CSALRGNTIYF. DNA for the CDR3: TGCAGCGCCCTCAGAGGGAACACCATATATTTT.

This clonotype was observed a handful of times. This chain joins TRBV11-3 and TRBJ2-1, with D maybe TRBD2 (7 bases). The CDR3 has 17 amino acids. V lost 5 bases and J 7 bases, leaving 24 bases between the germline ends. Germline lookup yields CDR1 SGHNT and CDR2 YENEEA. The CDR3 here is CASSNNGERDIGNEQFF. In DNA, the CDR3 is TGTGCCAGCAGCAACAACGGGGAGCGGGACATTGGGAATGAGCAGTTCTTC.

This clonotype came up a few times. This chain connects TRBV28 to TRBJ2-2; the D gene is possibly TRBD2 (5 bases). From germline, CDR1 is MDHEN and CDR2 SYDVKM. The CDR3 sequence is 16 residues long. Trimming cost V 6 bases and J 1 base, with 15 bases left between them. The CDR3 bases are TGTGCCAGCAGCCCCTCACGACGGGGGAACACCGGGGAGCTGTTTTTT. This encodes CASSPSRRGNTGELFF. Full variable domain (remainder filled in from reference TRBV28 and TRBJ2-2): DVKVTQSSRYLVKRTGEKVFLECVQDMDHENMFWYRQDPGLGLRLIYFSYDVKMKEKGDIPEGYSVSREKKERFSLILESASTNQTSMYLCASSPSRRGNTGELFFGEGSRLTVL.

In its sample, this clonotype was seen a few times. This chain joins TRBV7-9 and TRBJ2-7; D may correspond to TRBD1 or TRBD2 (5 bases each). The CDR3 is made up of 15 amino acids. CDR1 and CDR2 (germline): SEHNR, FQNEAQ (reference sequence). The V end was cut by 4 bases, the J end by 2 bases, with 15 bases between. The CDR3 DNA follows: TGTGCCAGCAGCTCCCGGGACGCGCCAACCTACGAGCAGTACTTC. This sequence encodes CASSSRDAPTYEQYF.

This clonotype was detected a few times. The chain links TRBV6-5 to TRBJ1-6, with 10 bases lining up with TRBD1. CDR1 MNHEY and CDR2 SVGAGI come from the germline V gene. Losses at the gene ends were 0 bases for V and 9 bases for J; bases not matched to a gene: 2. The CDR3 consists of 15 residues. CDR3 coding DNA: TGTGCCAGCAGTTACTCGACAGGGGGCGGTTCACCCCTCCACTTT. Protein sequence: CASSYSTGGGSPLHF.

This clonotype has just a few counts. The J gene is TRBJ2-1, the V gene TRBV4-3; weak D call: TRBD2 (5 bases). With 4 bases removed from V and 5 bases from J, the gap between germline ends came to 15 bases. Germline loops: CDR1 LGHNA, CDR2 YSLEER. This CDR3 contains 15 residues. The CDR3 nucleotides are TGCGCCAGCAGCCGATGGTTAGCGAGGAACAATGAGCAGTTCTTC. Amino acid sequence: CASSRWLARNNEQFF.

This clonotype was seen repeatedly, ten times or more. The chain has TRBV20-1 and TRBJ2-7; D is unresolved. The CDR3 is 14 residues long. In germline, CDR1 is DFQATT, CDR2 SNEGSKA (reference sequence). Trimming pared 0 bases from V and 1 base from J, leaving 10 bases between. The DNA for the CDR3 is TGCAGTGCTAGAGATCCGGCGCATTCCTACGAGCAGTACTTC. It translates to CSARDPAHSYEQYF.

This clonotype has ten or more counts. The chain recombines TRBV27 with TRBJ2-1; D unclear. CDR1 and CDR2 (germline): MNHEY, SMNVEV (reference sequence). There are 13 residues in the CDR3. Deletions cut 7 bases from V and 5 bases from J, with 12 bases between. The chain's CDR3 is CASKGRVDNEQFF. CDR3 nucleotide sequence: TGTGCCAGCAAGGGTCGTGTTGACAATGAGCAGTTCTTC.

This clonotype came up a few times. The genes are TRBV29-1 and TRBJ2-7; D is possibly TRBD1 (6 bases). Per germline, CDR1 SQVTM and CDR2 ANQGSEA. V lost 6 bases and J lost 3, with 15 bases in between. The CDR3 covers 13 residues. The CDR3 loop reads CSVYRESHYEQYF. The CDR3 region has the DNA TGCAGCGTATACAGGGAGTCCCACTACGAGCAGTACTTC.

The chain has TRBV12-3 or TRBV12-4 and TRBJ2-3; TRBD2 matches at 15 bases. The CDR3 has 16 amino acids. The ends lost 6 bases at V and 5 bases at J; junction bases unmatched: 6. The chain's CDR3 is CASSGLAGGRRDTQYF. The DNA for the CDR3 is TGTGCCAGCAGCGGACTAGCGGGGGGGCGTAGAGATACGCAGTATTTT.

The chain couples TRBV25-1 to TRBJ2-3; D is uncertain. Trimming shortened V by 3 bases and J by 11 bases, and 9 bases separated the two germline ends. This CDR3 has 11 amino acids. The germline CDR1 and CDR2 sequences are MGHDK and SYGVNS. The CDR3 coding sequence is TGTGCCAGCAGTGACAGGACCGAGCAGTATTTT. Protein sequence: CASSDRTEQYF.

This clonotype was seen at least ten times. CDR3 sequence reads: CASSRGTGLYTEAFF. CDR3 DNA sequence: TGTGCCAGCAGCCGGGGGACAGGTCTTTACACTGAAGCTTTCTTT. The V gene is TRBV12-3 or TRBV12-4, the J gene TRBJ1-1; 8 positions match TRBD1. With 6 bases clipped from V and 3 bases from J, the junction kept 9 bases outside the gene matches. The CDR3 extends over 15 amino acids.

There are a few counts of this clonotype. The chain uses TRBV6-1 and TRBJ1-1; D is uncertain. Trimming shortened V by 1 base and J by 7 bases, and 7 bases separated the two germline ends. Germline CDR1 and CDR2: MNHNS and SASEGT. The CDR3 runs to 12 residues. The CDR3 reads CASSEVGIEAFF. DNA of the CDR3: TGTGCCAGCAGTGAAGTAGGGATTGAAGCTTTCTTT.

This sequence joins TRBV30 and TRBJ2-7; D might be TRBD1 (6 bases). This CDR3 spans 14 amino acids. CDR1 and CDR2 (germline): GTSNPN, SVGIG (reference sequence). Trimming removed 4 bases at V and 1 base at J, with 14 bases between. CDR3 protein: CAWKGGRGSYEQYF. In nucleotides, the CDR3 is TGTGCCTGGAAGGGCGGCAGGGGATCCTACGAGCAGTACTTC.

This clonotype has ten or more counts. Here the CDR3 reads CASSPTGVEQYF. The DNA of the CDR3 is TGTGCCAGCAGCCCGACAGGGGTCGAGCAGTACTTC. This rearrangement joins TRBV7-2 to TRBJ2-7, with 8 bases matching TRBD1. The V and J ends lost 5 bases and 6 bases, in that order; junction bases with no gene match: 3. This CDR3 spans 12 amino acids. Germline CDR1 is SGHTA and CDR2 is FQGNSA.

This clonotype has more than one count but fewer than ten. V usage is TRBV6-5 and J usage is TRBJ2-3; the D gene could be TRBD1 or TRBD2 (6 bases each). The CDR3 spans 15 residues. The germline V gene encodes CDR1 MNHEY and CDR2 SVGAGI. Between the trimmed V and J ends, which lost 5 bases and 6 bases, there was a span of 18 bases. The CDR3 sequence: CASSRPWGAGDTQYF. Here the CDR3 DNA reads TGTGCCAGCAGTCGGCCTTGGGGGGCCGGTGATACGCAGTATTTT.

The CDR3 region is CASSPGGPSGAETQYF. CDR3 DNA: TGTGCCAGCAGCCCAGGGGGACCATCAGGGGCAGAGACCCAGTACTTC. This sequence joins TRBV3-1 and TRBJ2-5; 7 bases are a match to TRBD1. J lost 4 bases, V lost 4 bases, and 12 bases had no gene match. CDR3 length equals 16 residues. Germline V gene lookup returns CDR1 LGHDT and CDR2 YNNKEL (reference sequence).

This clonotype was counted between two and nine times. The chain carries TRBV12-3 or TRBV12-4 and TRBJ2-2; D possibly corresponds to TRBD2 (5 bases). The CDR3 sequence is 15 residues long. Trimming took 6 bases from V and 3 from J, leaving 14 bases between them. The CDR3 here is CASSHRGADTGELFF. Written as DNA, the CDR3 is TGTGCCAGCAGCCACCGGGGAGCGGACACCGGGGAGCTGTTTTTT.

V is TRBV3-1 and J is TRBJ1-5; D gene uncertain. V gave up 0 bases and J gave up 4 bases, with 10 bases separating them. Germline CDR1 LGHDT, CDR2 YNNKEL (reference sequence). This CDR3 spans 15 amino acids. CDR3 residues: CASSQDTTVNQPQHF. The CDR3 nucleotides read TGTGCCAGCAGCCAAGATACAACAGTTAATCAGCCCCAGCATTTT.

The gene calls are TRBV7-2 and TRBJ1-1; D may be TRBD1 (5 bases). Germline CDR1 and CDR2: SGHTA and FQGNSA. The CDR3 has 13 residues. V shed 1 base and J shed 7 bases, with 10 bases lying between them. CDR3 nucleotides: TGTGCCAGCAGCTTAGGGGACTCCCTTGAAGCTTTCTTT. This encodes CASSLGDSLEAFF. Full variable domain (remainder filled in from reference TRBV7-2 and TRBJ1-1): GAGVSQSPSNKVTEKGKDVELRCDPISGHTALYWYRQSLGQGLEFLIYFQGNSAPDKSGLPSDRFSAERTGGSVSTLTIQRTQQEDSAVYLCASSLGDSLEAFFGQGTRLTVV.

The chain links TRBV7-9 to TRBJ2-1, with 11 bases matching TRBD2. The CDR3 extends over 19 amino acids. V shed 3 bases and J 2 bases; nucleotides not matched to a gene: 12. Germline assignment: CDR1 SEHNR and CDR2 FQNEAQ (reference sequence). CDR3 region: CASSFGGLAGGRPYNEQFF. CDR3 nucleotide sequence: TGTGCCAGCAGCTTTGGAGGCCTAGCGGGGGGCCGACCCTACAATGAGCAGTTCTTC.

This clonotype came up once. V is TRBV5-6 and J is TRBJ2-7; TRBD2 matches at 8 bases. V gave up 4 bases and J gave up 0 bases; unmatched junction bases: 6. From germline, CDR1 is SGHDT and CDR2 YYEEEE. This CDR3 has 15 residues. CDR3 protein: CASSPGLAYSYEQYF. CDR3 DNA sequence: TGTGCCAGCAGCCCTGGACTAGCATACTCCTACGAGCAGTACTTC.

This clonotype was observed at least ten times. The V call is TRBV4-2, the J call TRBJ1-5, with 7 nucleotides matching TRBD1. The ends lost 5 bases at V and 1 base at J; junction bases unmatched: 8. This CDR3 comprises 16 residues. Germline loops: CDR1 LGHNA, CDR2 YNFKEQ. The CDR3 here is CASSFDRVMSNQPQHF. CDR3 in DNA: TGTGCCAGCAGCTTCGACAGGGTGATGAGCAATCAGCCCCAGCATTTT.

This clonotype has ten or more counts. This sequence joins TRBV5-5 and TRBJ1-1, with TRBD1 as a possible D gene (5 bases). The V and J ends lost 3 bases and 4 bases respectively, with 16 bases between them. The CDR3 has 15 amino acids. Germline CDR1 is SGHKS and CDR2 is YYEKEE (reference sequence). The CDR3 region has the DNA TGTGCCAGCAGCTCGGGACCCCCGGGGGGCACTGAAGCTTTCTTT. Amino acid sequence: CASSSGPPGGTEAFF.

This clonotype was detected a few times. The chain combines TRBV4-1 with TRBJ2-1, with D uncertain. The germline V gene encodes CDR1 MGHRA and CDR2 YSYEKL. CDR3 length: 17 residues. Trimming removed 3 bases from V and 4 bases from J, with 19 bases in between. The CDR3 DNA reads TGCGCCAGCAGCCAGGCACGGGCGTCGATAAATTACAATGAGCAGTTCTTC. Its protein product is CASSQARASINYNEQFF.

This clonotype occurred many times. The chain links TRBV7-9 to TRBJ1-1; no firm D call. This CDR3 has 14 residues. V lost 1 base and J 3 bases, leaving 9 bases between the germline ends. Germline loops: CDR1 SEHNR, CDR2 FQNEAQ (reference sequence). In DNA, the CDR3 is TGTGCCAGCAGCTTAGTTACAGTCTACACTGAAGCTTTCTTT. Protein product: CASSLVTVYTEAFF.

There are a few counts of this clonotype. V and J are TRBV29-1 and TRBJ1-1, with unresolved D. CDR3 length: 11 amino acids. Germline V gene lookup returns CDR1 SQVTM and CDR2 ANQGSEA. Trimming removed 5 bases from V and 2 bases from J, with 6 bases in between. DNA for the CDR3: TGCAGCGTTTCCGGAAACACTGAAGCTTTCTTT. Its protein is CSVSGNTEAFF.

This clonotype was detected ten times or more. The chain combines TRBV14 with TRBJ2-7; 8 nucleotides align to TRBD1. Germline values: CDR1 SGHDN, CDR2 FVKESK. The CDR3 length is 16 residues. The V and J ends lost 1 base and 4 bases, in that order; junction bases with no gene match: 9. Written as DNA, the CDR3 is TGTGCCAGCAGCCAAGCCCCGGGACAGGCAAAATACGAGCAGTACGTC. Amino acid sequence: CASSQAPGQAKYEQYV.